Following are 16 T cell receptor beta chains from one sample sequenced in a study of a mutant IDH1 vaccine in newly diagnosed glioma. The time point: baseline, week 1 (first vaccination visit). Treatment indicated: pre-vaccination baseline after standard-of-care therapy. Sequenced by immunoSEQ multiplex PCR; TCRdb stores in-frame clones only, minus some. Of under 90,000 clones listed, 79% are singletons. The source material was PBMCs, sampled from a glioma patient treated with radiotherapy, temozolomide or both. The receptor source for this set is a man aged 50 to 60 with glioma.

In this sample, this clone turned up a few times. This chain joins TRBV27 and TRBJ1-6, with D unclear. Per the germline V gene, CDR1 is MNHEY and CDR2 is SMNVEV (reference sequence). V lost 3 bases and J 7 bases, leaving 10 bases between the germline ends. CDR3 length equals 14 residues. The DNA of the CDR3 is TGTGCCAGCAGTTTTTCCACGACGAATTCACCCCTCCACTTT. It yields the protein CASSFSTTNSPLHF.

This chain uses TRBV5-4 with TRBJ1-5; the D is unclear. V was clipped by 1 base and J by 0 bases, with 2 bases between them. This CDR3 comprises 13 residues. Germline CDR1 reads SGHNT; CDR2 reads YYREEE (reference sequence). DNA for the CDR3: TGTGCCAGCAGCTTGAATAGCAATCAGCCCCAGCATTTT. Its translation: CASSLNSNQPQHF.

The V gene is TRBV2, the J gene TRBJ2-3; possibly TRBD1 or TRBD2 for D (6 bases each). CDR1 is SNHLY and CDR2 is FYNNEI in the germline V gene. This CDR3 spans 17 amino acids. V was cut by 5 bases and J by 0 bases, with 18 bases left in between. The CDR3 DNA follows: TGTGCCAGCAGTCCAGAGAGGGGGGCGGCTAGCACAGATACGCAGTATTTT. As protein: CASSPERGAASTDTQYF.

The rearrangement uses TRBV2 and TRBJ2-7; tentatively, D is TRBD1 (6 bases). V shed 3 bases and J shed 3 bases, with 9 bases lying between them. Germline V lookup: CDR1 SNHLY, CDR2 FYNNEI. The CDR3 totals 13 residues. The CDR3 protein is CASSERTDYEQYF. The DNA for the CDR3 is TGTGCCAGCAGTGAGCGGACAGACTACGAGCAGTACTTC. Full variable domain (missing parts from reference TRBV2 and TRBJ2-7): EPEVTQTPSHQVTQMGQEVILRCVPISNHLYFYWYRQILGQKVEFLVSFYNNEISEKSEIFDDQFSVERPDGSNFTLKIRSTKLEDSAMYFCASSERTDYEQYFGPGTRLTVT.

The V gene is TRBV7-9, the J gene TRBJ2-1, with 10 bases fitting TRBD1. This CDR3 region has 12 residues. Trimming took 4 bases from V and 12 from J; bases not matched to a gene: 3. The germline V gene has CDR1 SEHNR and CDR2 FQNEAQ (reference sequence). This CDR3 is CASSSDRGGQFF. Written as DNA, the CDR3 is TGTGCCAGCAGCTCGGACAGGGGGGGGCAGTTCTTC.

The chain uses TRBV7-8 and TRBJ2-7; D is possibly TRBD1 (5 bases). Germline V gene sequence: CDR1 SGHVS, CDR2 FQNEAQ. The CDR3 totals 14 residues. Trimming took off 5 bases at V and 0 bases at J, with 11 bases between the two ends. CDR3 loop: CASSRTGFSYEQYF. CDR3 coding DNA: TGTGCCAGCAGCCGTACAGGTTTCTCCTACGAGCAGTACTTC. The entire variable domain, with the rest obtained from reference TRBV7-8 and TRBJ2-7, is as follows: GAGVSQSPRYKVAKRGQDVALRCDPISGHVSLFWYQQALGQGPEFLTYFQNEAQLDKSGLPSDRFFAERPEGSVSTLKIQRTQQEDSAVYLCASSRTGFSYEQYFGPGTRLTVT.

There are a few counts of this clone. The chain couples TRBV4-2 to TRBJ2-3, with a possible D match to TRBD2 (7 bases). Germline CDR1 LGHNA, CDR2 YNFKEQ. Trimming removed 4 bases at V and 4 bases at J, with 18 bases between. This CDR3 is 16 amino acids long. Here the CDR3 DNA reads TGTGCCAGCAGCCCCCAAAGGGGGAGGGGATCAGATACGCAGTATTTT. Translation gives CASSPQRGRGSDTQYF.

CDR3: CAIKPSAYGYTF. CDR3 DNA: TGTGCCATCAAACCCTCCGCGTATGGCTACACCTTC. This chain uses TRBV28 with TRBJ1-2; unclear D gene. With 10 bases removed from V and 5 bases from J, the gap between germline ends came to 14 bases. This CDR3 region has 12 residues. In germline, CDR1 is MDHEN, CDR2 SYDVKM.

This clone was seen repeatedly, ten times or more. The DNA for the CDR3 is TGCGCCAGCAGCTCGCTGAAGACAGGTAGTACTGAAGCTTTCTTT. Encoded protein: CASSSLKTGSTEAFF. V is TRBV5-1 and J is TRBJ1-1, with a weak D call TRBD1 (6 bases). The CDR3 runs 15 residues. V was trimmed by 3 bases and J by 5 bases, leaving 17 bases between them. The germline gives CDR1 SGHRS, CDR2 YFSETQ.

A single count supports this clone. The chain uses TRBV10-3 and TRBJ1-2, with 8 positions matching TRBD1. CDR1 and CDR2 (germline): ENHRY, SYGVKD. V lost 6 bases and J lost 1; bases outside the gene matches: 7. CDR3 size: 15 residues. Here the CDR3 reads CAIRGDRSFNYGYTF. CDR3 coding DNA: TGTGCCATCAGGGGGGACAGGAGTTTTAACTATGGCTACACCTTC.

This clone was detected a few times. The V gene is TRBV4-1, the J gene TRBJ1-3; unclear D gene. The V gene's germline CDR1 is MGHRA and CDR2 YSYEKL. CDR3 size: 14 residues. V was pared by 4 bases and J by 3 bases, with 10 bases between. This CDR3 is CASSPVDLGNTIYF. The DNA for the CDR3 is TGCGCCAGCAGCCCCGTGGACCTTGGAAACACCATATATTTT.

The chain combines TRBV5-6 with TRBJ1-5; tentative D call: TRBD1 (6 bases). Germline V gene data show CDR1 as SGHDT and CDR2 as YYEEEE. There are 14 residues in the CDR3. V was pared by 0 bases and J by 9 bases, with 13 bases between. CDR3 region: CASSLATGSSPQHF. CDR3 coding DNA: TGTGCCAGCAGCTTGGCCACAGGGTCTTCGCCCCAGCATTTT.

This clone showed up just a few times. The chain is built from TRBV5-5 and TRBJ1-5, with D perhaps TRBD1 (5 bases). V was cut by 0 bases and J by 5 bases, with 12 bases left in between. Germline V gene lookup returns CDR1 SGHKS and CDR2 YYEKEE (reference sequence). This CDR3 comprises 15 residues. CDR3 sequence: CASSLVDSNYQPQHF. The CDR3 DNA follows: TGTGCCAGCAGCTTGGTTGACAGCAACTATCAGCCCCAGCATTTT.

The chain couples TRBV30 to TRBJ1-5; D gene ambiguous. V lost 2 bases to trimming and J lost 2 bases, with 22 bases between them. CDR1 is GTSNPN and CDR2 is SVGIG in the germline V gene (reference sequence). The CDR3 length is 18 residues. CDR3 DNA sequence: TGTGCCTGGAGTAATCCACGGGCCACCCTCGATGGCAATCAGCCCCAGCATTTT. Encoded protein: CAWSNPRATLDGNQPQHF.

This sequence joins TRBV4-1 and TRBJ1-2, with D possibly TRBD1 on 5 matching bases. The V gene's germline CDR1 is MGHRA and CDR2 YSYEKL. This CDR3 is built from 15 residues. Trimming cost V 0 bases and J 4 bases, with 12 bases left between them. The CDR3 region has the DNA TGCGCCAGCAGCCAAGATAGCCCAGGGTTCTATGGCTACACCTTC. It translates to CASSQDSPGFYGYTF.

The rearrangement joins TRBV30 to TRBJ1-2, with 10 positions matching TRBD1. The CDR3 covers 13 residues. The germline gives CDR1 GTSNPN, CDR2 SVGIG (reference sequence). V shed 3 bases, J shed 6 bases, and the junction held 4 bases outside the gene matches. CDR3 sequence: CAWSVDRGNGYTF. As DNA, the CDR3 is TGTGCCTGGAGCGTGGACAGGGGGAATGGCTACACCTTC.